This paragraph reports one TCR beta chain. Its matching antigen is unknown. The TCR beta cDNA libraries carried unique molecular identifiers. TCRdb analysed the PCR reads with MiXCR anew, one entry per CDR3 protein. The sample lists almost 700,000 distinct CDR3 sequences, approximately 59% occurring once. Trimming stripped 4 bases from V and 2 bases from J, with 10 bases between. CDR1 and CDR2 (germline): DFQATT, SNEGSKA (reference sequence). The CDR3 is 13 residues long. The entry originates in a study of post-analysis software for immune sequencing data. Findings and limits, study-wide: Patients showed TRBV5-6, TRBV5-1 and TRBV20-1 among 4 or 5 TRBV segments more frequent than in controls.

This TCR derives from a girl between 2 and 10 years old with multiple sclerosis. Material for sequencing was blood. This chain joins TRBV20-1 and TRBJ2-3, with D perhaps given as TRBD1 or TRBD2 (5 bases each). The CDR3 DNA reads TGCAGTGCTATGGGACCATTCACAGATACGCAGTATTTT. Its protein is CSAMGPFTDTQYF.